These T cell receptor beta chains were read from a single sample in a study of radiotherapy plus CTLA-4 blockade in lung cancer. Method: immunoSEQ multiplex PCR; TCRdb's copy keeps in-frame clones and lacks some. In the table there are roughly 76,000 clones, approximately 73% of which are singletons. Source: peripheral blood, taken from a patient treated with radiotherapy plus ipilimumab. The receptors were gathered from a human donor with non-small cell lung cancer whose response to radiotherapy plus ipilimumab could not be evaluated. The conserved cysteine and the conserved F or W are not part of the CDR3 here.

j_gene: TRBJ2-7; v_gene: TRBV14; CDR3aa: ASSPAGGGRYEQY
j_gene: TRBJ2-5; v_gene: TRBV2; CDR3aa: ASRRGQETQY
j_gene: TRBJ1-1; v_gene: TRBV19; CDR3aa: ASSTGVGDTEAF
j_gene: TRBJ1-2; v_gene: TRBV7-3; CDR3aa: ASRGQGLGYT
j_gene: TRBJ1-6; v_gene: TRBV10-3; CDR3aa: AISELRESLH
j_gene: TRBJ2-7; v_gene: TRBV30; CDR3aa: AWNLGPEGYEQY
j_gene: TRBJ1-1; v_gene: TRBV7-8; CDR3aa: ASSLASGGAAEAF
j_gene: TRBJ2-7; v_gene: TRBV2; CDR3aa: ASIRGLALEQY
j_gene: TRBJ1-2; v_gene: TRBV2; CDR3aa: ASSGAGVYGYT
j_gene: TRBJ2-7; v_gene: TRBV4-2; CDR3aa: ASSQDRGSYEQY
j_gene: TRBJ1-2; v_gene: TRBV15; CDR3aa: ATSTEIGTYGYT
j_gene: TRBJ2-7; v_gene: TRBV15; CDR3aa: ATSRDRGPYEQY
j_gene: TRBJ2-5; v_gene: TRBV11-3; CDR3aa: ASSLGPRSQY
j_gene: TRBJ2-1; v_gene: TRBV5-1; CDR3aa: ASSLFGTGGYNEQF
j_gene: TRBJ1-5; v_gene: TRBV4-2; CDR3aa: ASSQVGGQGGQPQH
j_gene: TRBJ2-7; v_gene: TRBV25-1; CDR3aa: ASTGGGEQY
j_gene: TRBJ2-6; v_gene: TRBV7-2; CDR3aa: ASSLDRGEANVLT
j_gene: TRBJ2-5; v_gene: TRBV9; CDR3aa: ASSVGGGTETQY
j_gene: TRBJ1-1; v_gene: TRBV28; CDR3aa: ASSLGLYPEAF
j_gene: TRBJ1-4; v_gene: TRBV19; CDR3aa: ASSKRDRGEKLF
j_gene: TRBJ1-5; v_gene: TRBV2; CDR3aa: ASSADRGSDQPQH
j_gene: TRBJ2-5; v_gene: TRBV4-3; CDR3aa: ASSQERLASEETQY
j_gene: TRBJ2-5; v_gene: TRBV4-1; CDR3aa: ASSPTVAGDQETQY
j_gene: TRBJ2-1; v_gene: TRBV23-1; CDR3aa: ASSQSETGGYNEQF
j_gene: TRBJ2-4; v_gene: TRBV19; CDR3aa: ASSMGRSSGGQSIQY
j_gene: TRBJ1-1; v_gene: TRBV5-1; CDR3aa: ASSLGGDWDTEAF
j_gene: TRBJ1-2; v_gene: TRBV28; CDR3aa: ASSFFDRFYGYT
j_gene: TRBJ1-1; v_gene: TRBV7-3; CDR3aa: ASISSTGAGYTEAF
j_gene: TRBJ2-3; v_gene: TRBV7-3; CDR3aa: ASSPAGGPSGRTDTQY
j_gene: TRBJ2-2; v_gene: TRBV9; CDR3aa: ASTLNSGELF
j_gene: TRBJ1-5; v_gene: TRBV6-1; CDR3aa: ASSVVDYSNQPQH
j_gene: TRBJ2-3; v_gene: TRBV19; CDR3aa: ASSTSTDTQY
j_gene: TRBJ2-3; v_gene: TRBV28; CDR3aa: ASSWDRGTDTQY
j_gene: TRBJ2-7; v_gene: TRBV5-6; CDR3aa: ASSVAGGPDEQY
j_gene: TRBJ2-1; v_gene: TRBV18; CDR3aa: ASSPATSRNEQF
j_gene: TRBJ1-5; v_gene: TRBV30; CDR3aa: AWSGRDNQPQH
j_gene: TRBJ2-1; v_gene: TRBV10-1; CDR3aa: ASSGLAGGGSGNEQF
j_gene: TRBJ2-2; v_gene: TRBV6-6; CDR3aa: ASSRGGGTGELF
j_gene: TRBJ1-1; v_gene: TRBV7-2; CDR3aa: ASMAGARTEAF
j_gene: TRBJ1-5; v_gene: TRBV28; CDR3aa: ASSYAGTGGPYSNQPQH
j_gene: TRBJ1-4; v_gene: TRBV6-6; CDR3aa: ASIPREDEKLF
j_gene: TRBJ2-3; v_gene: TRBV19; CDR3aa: ASSQGSPDTQY
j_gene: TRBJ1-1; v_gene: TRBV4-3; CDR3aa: ASSPLVAGGEAF